These T cell receptor beta chains were read from a single sample in a study of control samples from healthy donors and cancer patients. Data came from immunoSEQ multiplex PCR; TCRdb stores just in-frame clones and leaves some out. The sample yields some 25,000 clones, 82% seen once. The specimen was PBMCs. Every receptor here comes from a man aged 55 to 70 with colorectal cancer. The CDR3 runs from the conserved cysteine through the conserved F or W. The D gene is left open where the match is weak. Clone sizes are given selectively: once, few, many, or a class where the clone is expanded.

>TRBD1|.|TRBV18|TRBJ1-2
CASSQDRSDYGYTF
TGTGCCAGCTCACAGGACAGGTCCGACTATGGCTACACCTTC
>TRBD1|.|TRBV5-1|TRBJ2-7
CASSSPDRSSYEQYF
TGCGCCAGCAGCTCACCGGACAGGTCCTCCTACGAGCAGTACTTC
>.|.|TRBV4-3|TRBJ1-1
CASSQDITWGAEAFF
TGCGCCAGCAGCCAAGATATAACGTGGGGGGCTGAAGCTTTCTTT
>TRBD1|.|TRBV2|TRBJ2-5
CASSATRWLSRDRGETQYF
TGTGCCAGCAGTGCCACCCGTTGGCTCTCCCGGGACAGGGGAGAGACCCAGTACTTC
>.|.|TRBV12-5|TRBJ1-1
CASGLSNTEAFF
TGTGCTAGTGGTCTCTCGAACACTGAAGCTTTCTTT
>.|.|TRBV5-4|TRBJ1-6
CASSLTGQLPSNSPLHF
TGTGCCAGCAGCTTGACTGGACAGCTACCGTCTAATTCACCCCTCCACTTT
>.|once|TRBV2|TRBJ1-1
CASIEYVLAFF
TGTGCCAGCATAGAGTACGTTCTCGCTTTCTTT
>.|once|TRBV6-5|TRBJ2-7
CASSLVPGKLYEQYF
TGTGCCAGCAGTTTAGTTCCGGGCAAGCTATACGAGCAGTACTTC
>.|.|TRBV12-5|TRBJ1-3
CASGRTTAISGNTIYF
TGTGCTAGTGGTCGAACGACTGCTATCTCTGGAAACACCATATATTTT
>.|.|TRBV4-3|TRBJ2-5
CASSSGKGETQYF
TGCGCCAGCAGCTCCGGGAAGGGGGAGACCCAGTACTTC
>TRBD1|.|TRBV5-6|TRBJ2-7
CASSLAGGPKGYEQYF
TGTGCCAGCAGCTTGGCAGGGGGACCAAAAGGGTACGAGCAGTACTTC
>.|.|TRBV5-4|TRBJ2-7
CASSLAQGPYEQYF
TGTGCCAGCAGCTTGGCACAGGGCCCCTACGAGCAGTACTTC
>.|.|TRBV11-3|TRBJ2-2
CASSLTFTGELFF
TGTGCCAGCAGCTTAACTTTCACCGGGGAGCTGTTTTTT
>TRBD1|.|TRBV19|TRBJ2-1
CASSIRNRGSKDEQFF
TGTGCCAGTAGTATAAGGAACAGGGGCAGTAAGGATGAGCAGTTCTTC
>.|.|TRBV27|TRBJ2-1
CASSLEVAGAWRGEQFF
TGTGCCAGCAGTTTAGAAGTGGCGGGGGCTTGGAGGGGTGAGCAGTTCTTC
>.|.|TRBV9|TRBJ1-3
CASSVEDHSGNTIYF
TGTGCCAGCAGCGTAGAGGACCACTCTGGAAACACCATATATTTT
>TRBD1|medium-sized|TRBV5-6|TRBJ1-2
CASTIGTVGNYGYTF
TGTGCCAGCACCATCGGGACAGTTGGTAACTATGGCTACACCTTC
>.|.|TRBV4-1|TRBJ2-1
CASSQSGQINEQFF
TGCGCCAGCAGCCAAAGTGGACAGATCAATGAGCAGTTCTTC
>.|few|TRBV29-1|TRBJ1-1
CSVGTPNTEAFF
TGCAGCGTCGGGACACCGAACACTGAAGCTTTCTTT
>.|.|TRBV5-1|TRBJ1-5
CASSLEGTNQPQHF
TGCGCCAGCAGCTTGGAAGGGACCAATCAGCCCCAGCATTTT
>.|.|TRBV14|TRBJ2-2
CASSLRETGELFF
TGTGCCAGCAGCCTCCGGGAGACCGGGGAGCTGTTTTTT
>.|.|TRBV11-2|TRBJ1-5
CASSLNGMGNQPQHF
TGTGCCAGCAGCTTAAACGGGATGGGCAATCAGCCCCAGCATTTT
>.|once|TRBV4-3|TRBJ1-3
CASSQGRWSSGNTIYF
TGCGCCAGCAGCCAAGGGCGATGGAGCTCTGGAAACACCATATATTTT
>TRBD1|.|TRBV12-3/TRBV12-4|TRBJ2-1
CASTGTGHNEQFF
TGTGCCAGCACTGGGACAGGTCACAATGAGCAGTTCTTC
>.|.|TRBV5-1|TRBJ2-3
CASGSNRGSTDTQYF
TGCGCCAGCGGCTCTAATCGCGGGTCCACAGATACGCAGTATTTT
>TRBD1|.|TRBV30|TRBJ2-3
CAWSVRGQGKDTQYF
TGTGCCTGGAGTGTACGAGGACAGGGTAAAGATACGCAGTATTTT
>.|.|TRBV6-5|TRBJ2-7
CASTPGRPPYEQYF
TGTGCCAGCACCCCGGGCAGGCCACCCTACGAGCAGTACTTC
>.|.|TRBV10-3|TRBJ2-1
CAISESLASSYNEQFF
TGTGCCATCAGTGAGTCATTAGCGAGCTCCTACAATGAGCAGTTCTTC
>.|.|TRBV30|TRBJ1-3
CAWTFPGLISGNTIYF
TGTGCCTGGACCTTCCCCGGACTGATCTCTGGAAACACCATATATTTT
>.|.|TRBV6-5|TRBJ1-6
CAGAAGNNSPLHF
TGTGCCGGGGCAGCCGGAAATAATTCACCCCTCCACTTT
>.|.|TRBV3-1/TRBV3-2|TRBJ1-2
CASSQGDLGYGYTF
TGTGCCAGCAGCCAAGGGGATCTAGGGTATGGCTACACCTTC
>TRBD1|few|TRBV29-1|TRBJ1-1
CSVGEGALNTEAFF
TGCAGCGTTGGGGAGGGGGCGTTGAACACTGAAGCTTTCTTT
>TRBD1|.|TRBV7-8|TRBJ1-1
CASSMTGDDGEAFF
TGTGCCAGCAGCATGACAGGGGATGACGGTGAAGCTTTCTTT
>.|.|TRBV30|TRBJ1-4
CAWSVMSWDRDEKLFF
TGTGCCTGGAGTGTAATGTCCTGGGACCGAGATGAAAAACTGTTTTTT
>TRBD2|.|TRBV5-4|TRBJ2-4
CASSLVGGALKNIQYF
TGTGCCAGCAGCTTGGTCGGGGGGGCCCTCAAAAACATTCAGTACTTC
>.|.|TRBV2|TRBJ2-6
CASSESQVSGANVLTF
TGTGCCAGCAGTGAGTCTCAGGTTTCTGGGGCCAACGTCCTGACTTTC
>.|.|TRBV2|TRBJ1-6
CASSQDGGNSPLHF
TGTGCCAGCAGCCAGGACGGAGGTAATTCACCCCTCCACTTT